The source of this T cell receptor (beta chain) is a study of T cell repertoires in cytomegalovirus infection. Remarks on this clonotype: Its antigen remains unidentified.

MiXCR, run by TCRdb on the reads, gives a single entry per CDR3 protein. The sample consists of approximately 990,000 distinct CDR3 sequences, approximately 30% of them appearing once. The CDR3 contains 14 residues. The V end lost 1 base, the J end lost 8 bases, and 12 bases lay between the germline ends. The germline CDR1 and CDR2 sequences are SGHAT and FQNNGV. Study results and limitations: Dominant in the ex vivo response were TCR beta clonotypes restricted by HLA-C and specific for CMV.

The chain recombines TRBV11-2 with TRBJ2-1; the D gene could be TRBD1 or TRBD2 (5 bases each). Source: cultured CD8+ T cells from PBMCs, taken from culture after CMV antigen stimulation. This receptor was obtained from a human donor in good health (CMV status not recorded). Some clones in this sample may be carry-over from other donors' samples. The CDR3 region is CASSLGRGLYEQFF. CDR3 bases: TGTGCCAGCAGCTTAGGTCGGGGCCTTTATGAGCAGTTCTTC. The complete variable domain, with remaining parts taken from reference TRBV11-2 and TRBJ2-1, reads EAGVAQSPRYKIIEKRQSVAFWCNPISGHATLYWYQQILGQGPKLLIQFQNNGVVDDSQLPKDRFSAERLKGVDSTLKIQPAKLEDSAVYLCASSLGRGLYEQFFGPGTRLTVL.